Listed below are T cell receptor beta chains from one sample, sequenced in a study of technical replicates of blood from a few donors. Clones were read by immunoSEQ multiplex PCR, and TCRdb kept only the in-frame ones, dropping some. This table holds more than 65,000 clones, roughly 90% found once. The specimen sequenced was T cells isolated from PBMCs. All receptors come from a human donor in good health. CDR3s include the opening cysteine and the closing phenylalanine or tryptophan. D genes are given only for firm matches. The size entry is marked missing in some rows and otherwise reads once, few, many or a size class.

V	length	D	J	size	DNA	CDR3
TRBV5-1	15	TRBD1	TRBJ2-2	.	TGCGCCAGCAGCGGGAGGACAGGGGTCACCGGGGAGCTGTTTTTT	CASSGRTGVTGELFF
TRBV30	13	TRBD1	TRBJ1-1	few	TGTGCCTGGAGTGTACAGGGGGACACTGAAGCTTTCTTT	CAWSVQGDTEAFF
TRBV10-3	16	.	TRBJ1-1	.	TGTGCCATCAGTGTAGACGCCAGGGGCAGTAACACTGAAGCTTTCTTT	CAISVDARGSNTEAFF
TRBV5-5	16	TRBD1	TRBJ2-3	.	TGTGCCAGCACCCCCGCCCCGGGACAGGGAACAGATACGCAGTATTTT	CASTPAPGQGTDTQYF
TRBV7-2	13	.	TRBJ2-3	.	TGTGCCAGCAGCTTTAGTCAGGGAGATACGCAGTATTTT	CASSFSQGDTQYF
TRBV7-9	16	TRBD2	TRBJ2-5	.	TGTGCCAGCAGCTCAGGGACTAGCGGGCCACAAGAGACCCAGTACTTC	CASSSGTSGPQETQYF
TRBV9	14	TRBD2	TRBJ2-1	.	TGTGCCAGCAGCGCCGAAAGCGGGATCAATGAGCAGTTCTTC	CASSAESGINEQFF
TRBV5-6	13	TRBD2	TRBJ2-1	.	TGTGCCAGCAGCTGGGACTACCTCAATGAGCAGTTCTTC	CASSWDYLNEQFF
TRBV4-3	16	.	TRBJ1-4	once	TGCGCCAGCAGCCAAGATGCGGCCGGTTTAAGTGAAAAACTGTTTTTT	CASSQDAAGLSEKLFF
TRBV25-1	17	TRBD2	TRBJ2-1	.	TGTGCCAGCAGTGATCCCCCCGGGACTAGCGGCTCCAATGAGCAGTTCTTC	CASSDPPGTSGSNEQFF
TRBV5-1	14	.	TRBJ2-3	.	TGCGCCAGCAGCTTGGTACAGAGAACAGATACGCAGTATTTT	CASSLVQRTDTQYF
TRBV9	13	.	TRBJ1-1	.	TGTGCCAGCAGCGTCACAGGGTCCCCTGAAGCTTTCTTT	CASSVTGSPEAFF
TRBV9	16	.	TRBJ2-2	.	TGTGCCAGCAGCGCCCGGTTTTTTCGGAACACCGGGGAGCTGTTTTTT	CASSARFFRNTGELFF
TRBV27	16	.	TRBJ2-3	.	TGTGCCAGCAGTTTGGTTAGGAGGACTAGCACAGATACGCAGTATTTT	CASSLVRRTSTDTQYF
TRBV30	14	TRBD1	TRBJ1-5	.	TGTGCCTGGAGTAGATCGGCAGGGGGGCAGCCCCAGCATTTT	CAWSRSAGGQPQHF